The following is a T cell receptor beta chain sequence with its context. Its antigen is unidentified. This specimen comes from a study of shared clonotypes between healthy human individuals. Study overall: Plates per donor: three CD4 naive, three CD4 memory, two CD8 naive, one CD8 memory.

Study-level findings and limits: Naive subsets usually exceeded memory subsets in estimated richness. Sampling included only blood; tissue repertoires likely differ. Some clonotypes were shared by all four sorted-subset donors, while others were not shared. The non-shared ones had lower generation probabilities than the shared ones.

Only in-frame clones appear in the TCRdb table, and some are missing; sequencing was by immunoSEQ multiplex PCR. This sample has more than 2,000,000 clones, with more than 80% found just once. Germline CDR1 and CDR2: SGHTA and FQGNSA. The CDR3 has 16 residues. V was cut by 5 bases and J by 0 bases, with 14 bases left in between. The sample was naive CD4+ T cells sorted from blood. Subset: CD45RA+ positively selected. The chain has TRBV7-2 and TRBJ2-4; perhaps TRBD1 as D (6 bases). This clonotype originated in a man between 18 and 35 years old in good health. Here the CDR3 DNA reads TGTGCCAGCAGCCAAGGTTACAGGGTAGCCAAAAACATTCAGTACTTC. The encoded protein is CASSQGYRVAKNIQYF.